The sequence of this T cell receptor beta chain was determined in a study of T cell changes during pregnancy in multiple sclerosis. Using immunoSEQ multiplex PCR, the repertoire was profiled, and TCRdb retains in-frame clones only, with some absent. The table has some 50,000 clones, 92% seen once; the top ten hold about 0.21%. The table lists this clone with a count of one. The sample consisted of CD4+ T cells from peripheral blood mononuclear cells, taken in the second trimester of pregnancy. The TCR was taken from a female donor with multiple sclerosis, enrolled in a pregnancy study.

CDR3 sequence (DNA): TGCGCCAGCAGCTTCTCACGGGGGGCGGGTGAGCAGTTCTTC. It codes for CASSFSRGAGEQFF. The chain joins TRBV5-1 to TRBJ2-1; D might be TRBD2 (7 bases). CDR3 size: 14 residues. CDR1 and CDR2 from the germline V gene are SGHRS and YFSETQ. V gave up 2 bases and J gave up 9 bases, with 15 bases separating them.